Presented here are 4 T cell receptor beta chains from one specimen sequenced in a study of blood T cell repertoires in COVID-19 (dated by TCRdb to 2020 to 2022). To prepare the library, the immunoSEQ multiplex PCR assay was applied. Entries here come from immuneACCESS through TCRdb and include only in-frame sequences with V and J called. Some clones fail to appear in such tables; in the studies checked, an unresolved V gene covers under half of the shortfall, and the cause of the remainder is unknown. For this sample there are about 250,000 clones; around 90% appear just once. The top ten clonotypes cover over 1.2% of the sample. The material sequenced was peripheral blood. Every receptor here comes from a man older than 75 with acute or convalescent COVID-19.

This chain links TRBV7-3 with TRBJ2-3, with 13 bases lining up with TRBD2. CDR1 is SGHTA and CDR2 is FQGTGA in the germline V gene. The length of the CDR3 is 18 residues. V lost 1 base, J lost 6 bases, and 10 bases stayed unmatched. CDR3 sequence (DNA): TGTGCCAGCAGCTTAAGACACTGGACTAGCGGGAGTGGGGATACGCAGTATTTT. This codes for CASSLRHWTSGSGDTQYF.

The chain joins TRBV6-2 or TRBV6-3 to TRBJ1-5; 7 nucleotides line up with TRBD1. Per germline, CDR1 MNHEY and CDR2 SVGEGT. The CDR3 loop spans 17 amino acids. Trimming at V came to 5 bases and at J to 0 bases, leaving 10 bases not matched to a gene. The CDR3 DNA reads as TGTGCCAGCAGTCCCCCAGGGGGACCCTCTAGCAATCAGCCCCAGCATTTT. It codes for CASSPPGGPSSNQPQHF.

The chain uses TRBV27 and TRBJ1-1, with D possibly TRBD1 on 6 matching bases. The V and J ends lost 10 bases and 1 base respectively, with 19 bases between them. The germline V gene encodes CDR1 MNHEY and CDR2 SMNVEV (reference sequence). The CDR3 runs 15 residues. CDR3 residues: CATLHTGFGNTEAFF. Written as DNA, the CDR3 is TGTGCCACCTTACACACAGGGTTTGGGAACACTGAAGCTTTCTTT.

This chain uses TRBV5-1 with TRBJ2-5; D perhaps matches TRBD2 (6 bases). Germline values: CDR1 SGHRS, CDR2 YFSETQ. Trimming removed 4 bases from V and 5 bases from J, with 15 bases in between. The CDR3 consists of 14 residues. As DNA, the CDR3 is TGCGCCAGCAGCCCGCCGGGCCGGGAGGAGACCCAGTACTTC. The encoded protein is CASSPPGREETQYF.